This TCR beta chain appears in the sequencing data of a study of shared clonotypes between healthy human individuals. This clone was recorded a few times. The CDR3 extends over 14 amino acids. CDR1 and CDR2 from the germline V gene are MGHRA and YSYEKL. The ends were cut back, 6 bases at V and 0 bases at J, with 11 bases in the middle. The protocol was immunoSEQ multiplex PCR, while the TCRdb copy is restricted to in-frame clones and leaves out a portion. The repertoire holds 450,000 to 600,000 clones, with 70% to 85% as singletons. The sequenced material came from PBMCs. The chain links TRBV4-1 to TRBJ1-1, with D maybe TRBD1 (6 bases). The source is a woman aged 35 to 49 in good health. Some clones in this sample may be carry-over from other donors' samples. The CDR3 sequence is CASRWTDMNTEAFF. DNA of the CDR3: TGCGCCAGCAGATGGACAGACATGAACACTGAAGCTTTCTTT.